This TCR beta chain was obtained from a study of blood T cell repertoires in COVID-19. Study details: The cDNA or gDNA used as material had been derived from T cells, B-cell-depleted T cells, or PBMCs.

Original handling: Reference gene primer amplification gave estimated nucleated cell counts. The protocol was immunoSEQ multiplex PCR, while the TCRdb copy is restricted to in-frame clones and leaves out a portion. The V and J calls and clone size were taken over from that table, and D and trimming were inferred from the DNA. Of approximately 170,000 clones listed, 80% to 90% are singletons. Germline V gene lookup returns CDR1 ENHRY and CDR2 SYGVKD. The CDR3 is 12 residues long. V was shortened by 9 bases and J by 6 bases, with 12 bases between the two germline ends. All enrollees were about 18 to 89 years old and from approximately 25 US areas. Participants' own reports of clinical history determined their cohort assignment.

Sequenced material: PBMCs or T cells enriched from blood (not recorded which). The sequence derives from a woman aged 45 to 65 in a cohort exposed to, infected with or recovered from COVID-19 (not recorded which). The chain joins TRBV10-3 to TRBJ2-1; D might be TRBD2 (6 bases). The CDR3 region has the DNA TGTGCCATAAAGCGGGCCAGCAATGAGCAGTTCTTC. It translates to CAIKRASNEQFF.